This T cell receptor (beta chain) was observed in a study of T cells after yellow fever vaccination. Study-wide results and caveats: A minor fraction of clonotypes spanned both CD4 and CD8 compartments. Reappearing after the booster were most of the clones from primary vaccination (about 96% CD4, approximately 88% CD8).

CDR3 size: 15 residues. Germline V CDR1 and CDR2: MNHEY, SMNVEV (reference sequence). Trimming cost V 2 bases and J 0 bases, with 11 bases left between them. One entry per CDR3 protein results from TCRdb running MiXCR on the 5' RACE reads. The sample lists approximately 22,000 distinct CDR3 sequences, around 5.5% occurring once. This clonotype was counted ten times or more. This chain connects TRBV27 to TRBJ2-7; the D gene could be TRBD1 or TRBD2 (5 bases each). This TCR came from a man aged 18 to 29 who received the YFV17D yellow fever vaccine. The sequencing used PBMCs, either bulk or a sorted T-cell subset (CD4+, CD8+, memory, or dextramer-sorted; not recorded which), collected approximately 40 days after the first yellow fever vaccination. CDR3 amino acids: CASSLAGASSYEQYF. DNA of the CDR3: TGTGCCAGCAGTTTAGCCGGGGCGAGCTCCTACGAGCAGTACTTC.